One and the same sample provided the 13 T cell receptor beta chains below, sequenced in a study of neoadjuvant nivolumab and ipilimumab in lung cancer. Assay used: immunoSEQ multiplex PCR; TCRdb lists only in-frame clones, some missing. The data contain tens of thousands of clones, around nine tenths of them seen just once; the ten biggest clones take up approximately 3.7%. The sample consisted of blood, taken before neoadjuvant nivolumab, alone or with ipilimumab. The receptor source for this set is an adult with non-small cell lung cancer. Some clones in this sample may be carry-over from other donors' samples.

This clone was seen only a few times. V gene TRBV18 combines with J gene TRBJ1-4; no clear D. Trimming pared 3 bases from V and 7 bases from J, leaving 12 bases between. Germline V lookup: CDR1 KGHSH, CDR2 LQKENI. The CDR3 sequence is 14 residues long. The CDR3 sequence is CASSPWVISEKLFF. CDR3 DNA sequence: TGTGCCAGCTCACCGTGGGTGATCAGTGAAAAACTGTTTTTT.

The CDR3 region has the DNA TGTGCCAGCAGTGGAGTAGGGACGGACAAGACCCAGTACTTC. Its protein product is CASSGVGTDKTQYF. This rearrangement joins TRBV2 to TRBJ2-5; D might be TRBD1 or TRBD2, each matching 5 bases. V was trimmed by 4 bases and J by 6 bases, leaving 15 bases between them. The V gene's germline CDR1 is SNHLY and CDR2 FYNNEI. The CDR3 sequence is 14 residues long.

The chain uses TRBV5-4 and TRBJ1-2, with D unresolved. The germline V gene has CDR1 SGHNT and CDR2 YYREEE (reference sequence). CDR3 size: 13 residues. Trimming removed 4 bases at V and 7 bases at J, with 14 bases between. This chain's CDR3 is CASSALRVRGYTF. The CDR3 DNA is TGTGCCAGCAGCGCACTCCGGGTCCGTGGCTACACCTTC.

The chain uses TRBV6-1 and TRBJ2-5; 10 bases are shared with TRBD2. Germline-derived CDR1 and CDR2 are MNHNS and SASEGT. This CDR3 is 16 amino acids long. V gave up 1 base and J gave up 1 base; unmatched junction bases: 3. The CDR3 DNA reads TGTGCCAGCAGTGAAGGTTGGACTAGCGGCCAAGAGACCCAGTACTTC. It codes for CASSEGWTSGQETQYF.

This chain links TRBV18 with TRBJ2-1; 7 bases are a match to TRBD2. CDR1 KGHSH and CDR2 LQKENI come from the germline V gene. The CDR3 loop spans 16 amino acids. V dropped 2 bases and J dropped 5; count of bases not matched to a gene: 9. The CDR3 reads CASSPSGGSKDNEQFF. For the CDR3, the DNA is TGTGCCAGCTCACCATCGGGCGGGAGTAAGGACAATGAGCAGTTCTTC.

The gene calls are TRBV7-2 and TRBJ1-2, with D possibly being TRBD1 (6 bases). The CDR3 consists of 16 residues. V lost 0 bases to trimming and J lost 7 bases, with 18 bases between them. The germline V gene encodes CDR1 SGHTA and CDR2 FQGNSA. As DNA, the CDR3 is TGTGCCAGCAGCTTAGCGCCGGGCCAGGGAGGGGGTGGCTACACCTTC. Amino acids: CASSLAPGQGGGGYTF.

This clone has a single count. CDR3 coding DNA: TGTGCCAGCAGCTCACGGCAGGCCGGAGGGGAAAAACTGTTTTTT. As protein: CASSSRQAGGEKLFF. The gene calls are TRBV13 and TRBJ1-4; D not certain. Trimming took off 4 bases at V and 8 bases at J, with 17 bases between the two ends. The germline V gene has CDR1 PRHDT and CDR2 FYEKMQ (reference sequence). The CDR3 totals 15 residues.

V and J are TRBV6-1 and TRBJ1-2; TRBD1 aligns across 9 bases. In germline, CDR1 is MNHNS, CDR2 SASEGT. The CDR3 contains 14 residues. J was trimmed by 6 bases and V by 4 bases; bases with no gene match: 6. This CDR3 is CASSGGTGTNGYTF. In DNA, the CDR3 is TGTGCCAGCAGTGGTGGGACAGGGACCAATGGCTACACCTTC.

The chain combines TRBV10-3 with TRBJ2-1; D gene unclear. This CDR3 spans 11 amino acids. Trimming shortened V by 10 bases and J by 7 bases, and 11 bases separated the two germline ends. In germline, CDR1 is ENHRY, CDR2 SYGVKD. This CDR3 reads CATSLLNEQFF. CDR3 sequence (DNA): TGTGCCACAAGCCTCTTAAATGAGCAGTTCTTC.

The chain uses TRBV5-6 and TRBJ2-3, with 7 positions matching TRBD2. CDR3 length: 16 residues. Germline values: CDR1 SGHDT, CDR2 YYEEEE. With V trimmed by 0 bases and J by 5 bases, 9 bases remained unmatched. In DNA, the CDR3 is TGTGCCAGCAGCTTGGTAGGGCGGGAGAACGTAGATACGCAGTATTTT. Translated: CASSLVGRENVDTQYF. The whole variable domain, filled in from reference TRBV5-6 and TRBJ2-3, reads DAGVTQSPTHLIKTRGQQVTLRCSPKSGHDTVSWYQQALGQGPQFIFQYYEEEERQRGNFPDRFSGHQFPNYSSELNVNALLLGDSALYLCASSLVGRENVDTQYFGPGTRLTVL.

The CDR3 DNA follows: TGTGCCTGGAGTCTTCCCCCGGGGGAGCAGTACTTC. Protein product: CAWSLPPGEQYF. The rearrangement uses TRBV30 and TRBJ2-7; maybe TRBD2 (5 bases). CDR1 is GTSNPN and CDR2 is SVGIG in the germline V gene (reference sequence). The CDR3 spans 12 residues. The ends were cut back, 2 bases at V and 7 bases at J, with 12 bases in the middle.

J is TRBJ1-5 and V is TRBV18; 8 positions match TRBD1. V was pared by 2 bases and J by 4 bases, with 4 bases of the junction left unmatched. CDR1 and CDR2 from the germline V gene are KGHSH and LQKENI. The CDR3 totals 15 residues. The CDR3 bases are TGTGCCAGCTCACCAGAACAGGGGGATAATCAGCCCCAGCATTTT. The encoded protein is CASSPEQGDNQPQHF.

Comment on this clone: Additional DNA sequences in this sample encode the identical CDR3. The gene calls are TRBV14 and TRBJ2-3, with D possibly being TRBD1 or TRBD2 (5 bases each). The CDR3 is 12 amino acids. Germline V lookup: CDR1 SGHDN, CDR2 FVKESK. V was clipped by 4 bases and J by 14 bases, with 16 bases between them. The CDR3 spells CASSPGTARRYF. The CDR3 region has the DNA TGTGCCAGCAGCCCCGGGACGGCCCGTCGGTATTTT. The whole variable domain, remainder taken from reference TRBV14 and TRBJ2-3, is EAGVTQFPSHSVIEKGQTVTLRCDPISGHDNLYWYRRVMGKEIKFLLHFVKESKQDESGMPNNRFLAERTGGTYSTLKVQPAELEDSGVYFCASSPGTARRYFGPGTRLTVL.